These T cell receptor beta chains were read from a single sample in a study of vaccination and CD4 T cells after COVID-19. Using its own MiXCR run on the PCR reads, TCRdb lists one record per CDR3 protein. The sample gives roughly 16,000 distinct CDR3 sequences, around 80% of which show up once; more than 9% is in the top ten. Antigens of these TCRs are unknown. Sequencing was performed on CD4+ T cells from blood, cultured in vitro, taken after SARS-CoV-2 vaccination. These receptor sequences come from a human donor who received a COVID-19 vaccine. Each CDR3 is given without its conserved first and last residue. Each record gives: clone size, V gene, CDR3 length, D gene, J gene, CDR3 protein. D genes are given only for firm matches. Rows may omit the clone size; those that give it use once, few, many or a size class.

clone_size: medium-sized
v_call: TRBV12-3/TRBV12-4
cdr3_length: 9
d_call: TRBD1
j_call: TRBJ1-1
cdr3_aa: ASSHRGQAF

clone_size: .
v_call: TRBV15
cdr3_length: 15
d_call: .
j_call: TRBJ1-6
cdr3_aa: ATSREAASSYNSPLH

clone_size: few
v_call: TRBV20-1
cdr3_length: 11
d_call: TRBD1
j_call: TRBJ1-1
cdr3_aa: SANRGGNTEAF

clone_size: .
v_call: TRBV20-1
cdr3_length: 11
d_call: TRBD2
j_call: TRBJ2-7
cdr3_aa: SAMVLAGGEQY

clone_size: .
v_call: TRBV7-2
cdr3_length: 10
d_call: .
j_call: TRBJ2-5
cdr3_aa: ASSLVRETQY

clone_size: .
v_call: TRBV2
cdr3_length: 16
d_call: TRBD1
j_call: TRBJ1-5
cdr3_aa: ASSDSAAGQGFGQPQH

clone_size: .
v_call: TRBV27
cdr3_length: 14
d_call: .
j_call: TRBJ1-6
cdr3_aa: ASSPGVAEESSPLH

clone_size: .
v_call: TRBV10-3
cdr3_length: 10
d_call: .
j_call: TRBJ2-5
cdr3_aa: AIRAGAETQY

clone_size: .
v_call: TRBV20-1
cdr3_length: 10
d_call: .
j_call: TRBJ1-2
cdr3_aa: SAPQWNYGYT

clone_size: .
v_call: TRBV20-1
cdr3_length: 11
d_call: TRBD2
j_call: TRBJ2-5
cdr3_aa: SAPLAGKETQY

clone_size: once
v_call: TRBV7-2
cdr3_length: 13
d_call: TRBD1
j_call: TRBJ1-6
cdr3_aa: ASSPGTGGNSPLH

clone_size: .
v_call: TRBV10-1
cdr3_length: 14
d_call: TRBD2
j_call: TRBJ2-4
cdr3_aa: ASSEGPAGGKNIQY

clone_size: .
v_call: TRBV7-9
cdr3_length: 13
d_call: TRBD1
j_call: TRBJ1-3
cdr3_aa: ASSPGTVSGNTIY

clone_size: .
v_call: TRBV12-3/TRBV12-4
cdr3_length: 11
d_call: .
j_call: TRBJ2-5
cdr3_aa: ASSPRVQETQY

clone_size: .
v_call: TRBV19
cdr3_length: 16
d_call: .
j_call: TRBJ1-1
cdr3_aa: ASSTLSGTGRMNTEAF

clone_size: .
v_call: TRBV6-5
cdr3_length: 11
d_call: .
j_call: TRBJ1-2
cdr3_aa: ASSSGMSKGYT

clone_size: .
v_call: TRBV24-1
cdr3_length: 13
d_call: TRBD1
j_call: TRBJ2-4
cdr3_aa: ATSVSQGDQNIQY

clone_size: .
v_call: TRBV7-9
cdr3_length: 13
d_call: TRBD1
j_call: TRBJ1-3
cdr3_aa: ASSLGTGSSYHIY

clone_size: few
v_call: TRBV20-1
cdr3_length: 10
d_call: .
j_call: TRBJ2-3
cdr3_aa: SPRHVPDTQY

clone_size: .
v_call: TRBV7-2
cdr3_length: 11
d_call: TRBD1
j_call: TRBJ2-5
cdr3_aa: ASSTSGGETQY

clone_size: once
v_call: TRBV27
cdr3_length: 14
d_call: TRBD1
j_call: TRBJ2-3
cdr3_aa: ASSGGTGTSTDTQY

clone_size: .
v_call: TRBV18
cdr3_length: 12
d_call: .
j_call: TRBJ2-6
cdr3_aa: ASSPPAGANVLT

clone_size: .
v_call: TRBV5-4
cdr3_length: 12
d_call: .
j_call: TRBJ1-1
cdr3_aa: ASSRMEGRTEAF

clone_size: .
v_call: TRBV15
cdr3_length: 12
d_call: .
j_call: TRBJ2-7
cdr3_aa: ATSRDKAAYEQY

clone_size: .
v_call: TRBV6-1
cdr3_length: 11
d_call: .
j_call: TRBJ1-5
cdr3_aa: ASFGQFNQPQH

clone_size: .
v_call: TRBV20-1
cdr3_length: 11
d_call: .
j_call: TRBJ1-2
cdr3_aa: SARVGGIYGYT

clone_size: once
v_call: TRBV5-3
cdr3_length: 15
d_call: TRBD1
j_call: TRBJ1-6
cdr3_aa: ASSLWTGYSYNSPLH

clone_size: few
v_call: TRBV27
cdr3_length: 13
d_call: .
j_call: TRBJ2-1
cdr3_aa: ASSLMGGPYNEQF

clone_size: .
v_call: TRBV27
cdr3_length: 15
d_call: .
j_call: TRBJ1-6
cdr3_aa: ASTERRGSSYNSPLH

clone_size: .
v_call: TRBV19
cdr3_length: 13
d_call: .
j_call: TRBJ1-4
cdr3_aa: ASSHARGRDEKLF

clone_size: once
v_call: TRBV19
cdr3_length: 12
d_call: TRBD1
j_call: TRBJ1-2
cdr3_aa: ASSSRQGAAGYT

clone_size: .
v_call: TRBV19
cdr3_length: 10
d_call: .
j_call: TRBJ1-2
cdr3_aa: ASSINSYGYT

clone_size: .
v_call: TRBV24-1
cdr3_length: 13
d_call: TRBD1
j_call: TRBJ2-1
cdr3_aa: ATSAADRGYNEQF

clone_size: .
v_call: TRBV6-2/TRBV6-3
cdr3_length: 19
d_call: TRBD2
j_call: TRBJ2-5
cdr3_aa: ASSYSTLYSSGANPEETQY

clone_size: .
v_call: TRBV6-1
cdr3_length: 13
d_call: .
j_call: TRBJ1-3
cdr3_aa: ASSDRQGVRNTIY

clone_size: .
v_call: TRBV15
cdr3_length: 12
d_call: .
j_call: TRBJ1-4
cdr3_aa: ATSRDRVDEKLF